This T cell receptor beta chain was captured by sequencing in a study of T cell responses to AZD1222 COVID-19 vaccine. Study-wide results and limits: Of spike-specific TCRs, nearly half reportedly target regions left unmutated in variants. Females made up more of the donors, who were largely white British, and clonal diversity may have come out too low.

Both about-4-week and about-12-week second-dose recipients were combined. With respect to this clone: What it recognizes is unknown.

Germline CDR1 LGHDT, CDR2 YNNKEL (reference sequence). V gave up 1 base and J gave up 4 bases, with 13 bases separating them. The length of the CDR3 is 15 residues. Repertoires were generated with immunoSEQ multiplex PCR, while TCRdb's copy carries only in-frame clones and drops some. The table shows tens of thousands of clones, with 89% occurring only once. Sequencing was performed on peripheral blood, taken 28 days after the second AZD1222 dose. The V and J genes are TRBV3-1 (or the pseudogene TRBV3-2) and TRBJ1-2; tentative D call: TRBD1 (6 bases). The sequence came from an adult who received the AZD1222 COVID-19 vaccine. CDR3 amino acids: CASSQGPGDAYGYTF. The DNA for the CDR3 is TGTGCCAGCAGCCAAGGGCCAGGGGATGCCTATGGCTACACCTTC.